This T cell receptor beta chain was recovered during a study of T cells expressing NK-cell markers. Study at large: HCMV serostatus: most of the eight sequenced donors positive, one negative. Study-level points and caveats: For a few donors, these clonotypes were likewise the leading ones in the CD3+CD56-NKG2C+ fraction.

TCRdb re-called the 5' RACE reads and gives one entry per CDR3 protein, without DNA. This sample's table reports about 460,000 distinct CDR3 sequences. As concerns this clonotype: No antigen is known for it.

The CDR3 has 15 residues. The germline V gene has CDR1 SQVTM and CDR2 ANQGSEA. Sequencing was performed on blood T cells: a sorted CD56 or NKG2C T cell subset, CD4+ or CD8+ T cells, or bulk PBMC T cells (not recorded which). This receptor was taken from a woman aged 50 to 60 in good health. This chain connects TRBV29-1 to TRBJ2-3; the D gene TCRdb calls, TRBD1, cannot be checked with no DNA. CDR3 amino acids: CSVSYLGGGTDTQYF.